This T cell receptor (beta chain) was retrieved from a study of cytomegalovirus exposure and HLA in healthy donors. Primers included in the PCR were 60 Vbeta and 13 Jbeta primers. Profiled with immunoSEQ multiplex PCR; TCRdb holds only in-frame clones, not every one. The sample table includes 70,000 to 100,000 clones. A note on this clone: Its antigen is not known.

J lost 6 bases, V lost 3 bases, and 8 bases had no gene match. Germline V CDR1 and CDR2: MNHNS, SASEGT. This CDR3 is built from 16 residues. General observations from the study: TCR beta sequences reportedly predicted most subjects' HLA-A and HLA-B alleles accurately. Later analysis placed DRB1 highest and HLA-C lowest in TCR association rates, which differed by HLA locus.

The sequenced material came from PBMCs. This sequence joins TRBV6-1 and TRBJ2-7; 13 bases fit TRBD2. The sequence came from a man aged 18 to 30 in good health and CMV-seropositive. The CDR3 DNA is TGTGCCAGCAGTGACCCCGGGACTAGCGGGAATGGCGAGCAGTACTTC. It is translated as CASSDPGTSGNGEQYF.